This TCR beta chain was found in a study of response to subunit inactivated influenza vaccine. Study findings and constraints: The authors suggested that few new T cells are recruited per seasonal influenza vaccination.

A remark on this clonotype: As yet, its antigen is unknown.

TCRdb reanalysed the RT-PCR reads using MiXCR and keeps one entry per CDR3 protein. The sample comprises under 200,000 distinct CDR3 sequences, around 10% of which are singletons, and approximately 39% rests with the top ten. The CDR3 covers 14 residues. Germline CDR1 and CDR2: SQVTM and ANQGSEA. Trimming pared 0 bases from V and 4 bases from J, leaving 10 bases between. The sequencing here drew on CD8+ T cells sorted from PBMCs, taken less than 30 months after vaccination. The chain combines TRBV29-1 with TRBJ2-1; D is possibly TRBD2 (5 bases). This sequence was found in a man aged 50 to 69 who received an inactivated influenza vaccine. As DNA, the CDR3 is TGCAGCGTTGAAGAATTAAGCGGATACAATGAGCAGTTCTTC. Translated, it gives CSVEELSGYNEQFF.